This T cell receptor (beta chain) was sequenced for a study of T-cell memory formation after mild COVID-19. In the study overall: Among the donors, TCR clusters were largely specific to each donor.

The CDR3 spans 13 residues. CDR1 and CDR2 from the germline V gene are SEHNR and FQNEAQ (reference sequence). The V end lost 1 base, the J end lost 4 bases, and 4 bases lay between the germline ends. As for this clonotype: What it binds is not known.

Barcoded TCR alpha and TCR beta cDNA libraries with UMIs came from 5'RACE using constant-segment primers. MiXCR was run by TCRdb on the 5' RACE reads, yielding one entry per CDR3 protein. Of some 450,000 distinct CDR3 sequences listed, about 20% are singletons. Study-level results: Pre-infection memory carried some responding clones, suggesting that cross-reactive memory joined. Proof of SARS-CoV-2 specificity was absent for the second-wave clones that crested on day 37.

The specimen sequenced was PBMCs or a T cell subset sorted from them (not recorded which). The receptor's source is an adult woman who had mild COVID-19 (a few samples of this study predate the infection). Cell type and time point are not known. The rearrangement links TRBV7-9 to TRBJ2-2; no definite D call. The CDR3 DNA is TGTGCCAGCAGCTTAGGATTCACCGGGGAGCTGTTTTTT. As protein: CASSLGFTGELFF.